The clone carrying this T cell receptor beta chain was seen more than once but under ten times. Antigen: not known. The germline V and J ends were trimmed by 2 bases and 4 bases, with 11 bases remaining between them. The CDR3 contains 14 residues. The V gene's germline CDR1 is MNHEY and CDR2 SMNVEV (reference sequence). The data were obtained in a study of T cell repertoires in cytomegalovirus infection. Study-level information: The authors relied on CMV epitopes, both recently identified HLA-C-restricted and well-studied HLA-B-restricted. Public TCR beta signature analysis indicated the presence of both CMV infection and matching HLA type.

From the reads, TCRdb called clonotypes with MiXCR, one entry per CDR3 protein. Altogether about 920,000 distinct CDR3 sequences are present, under 40% being singletons, with the ten largest covering over 10%. This sequence originates from a human donor in good health (CMV status not recorded). Some clones in this sample may be carry-over from other donors' samples. The chain links TRBV27 to TRBJ1-2, with D unclear. The sample here was cultured CD8+ T cells from PBMCs, taken from culture after CMV antigen stimulation. The CDR3: CASSLAGPSYGYTF. CDR3 nucleotide sequence: TGTGCCAGCAGTTTAGCGGGTCCTAGCTATGGCTACACCTTC.